The rows below give T cell receptor beta chains drawn from one sample of a study of T cells in tumors after PD-1 blockade. Here immunoSEQ multiplex PCR was the method, and the copy in TCRdb shows in-frame clones only, minus some. The sample contains roughly 50,000 clones, approximately 84% of which appear only once. The sequencing used PBMCs, collected before anti-PD-1 treatment. All receptors come from a human donor with basal cell carcinoma. Both conserved end residues are part of each CDR3. D genes are given only for firm matches. Clone size, where shown, is once, few, many, or a class for clones that have expanded.

abundance: once; v_gene: TRBV5-1; d_gene: TRBD1; j_gene: TRBJ2-5; CDR3aa: CASRTTGGLETQYF; CDR3nt: TGCGCCAGCAGGACGACAGGGGGCTTAGAGACCCAGTACTTC
abundance: NA; v_gene: TRBV5-1; d_gene: NA; j_gene: TRBJ1-2; CDR3aa: CASSLDPGTNGYTF; CDR3nt: TGCGCCAGCAGCTTGGACCCAGGGACTAATGGCTACACCTTC
abundance: NA; v_gene: TRBV7-8; d_gene: NA; j_gene: TRBJ2-1; CDR3aa: CASSLHRGGGEQFF; CDR3nt: TGTGCCAGCAGCTTACACAGGGGCGGGGGTGAGCAGTTCTTC
abundance: NA; v_gene: TRBV9; d_gene: TRBD1; j_gene: TRBJ1-3; CDR3aa: CASSVGQGFSGNTIYF; CDR3nt: TGTGCCAGCAGCGTAGGACAGGGATTCTCTGGAAACACCATATATTTT
abundance: NA; v_gene: TRBV7-8; d_gene: NA; j_gene: TRBJ2-2; CDR3aa: CASSLGGAQGHGELFF; CDR3nt: TGTGCCAGCAGCTTAGGGGGTGCGCAGGGACACGGGGAGCTGTTTTTT
abundance: once; v_gene: TRBV3-1/TRBV3-2; d_gene: TRBD1; j_gene: TRBJ2-4; CDR3aa: CASSHSTGAKNIQYF; CDR3nt: TGTGCCAGCAGCCACTCGACAGGGGCAAAAAACATTCAGTACTTC
abundance: NA; v_gene: TRBV5-4; d_gene: TRBD2; j_gene: TRBJ2-5; CDR3aa: CASSSGLAGVQETQYF; CDR3nt: TGTGCCAGCAGTTCCGGACTAGCGGGGGTTCAAGAGACCCAGTACTTC
abundance: once; v_gene: TRBV2; d_gene: NA; j_gene: TRBJ2-1; CDR3aa: CASTISGNEQFF; CDR3nt: TGTGCCAGCACCATATCAGGGAATGAGCAGTTCTTC
abundance: few; v_gene: TRBV19; d_gene: TRBD2; j_gene: TRBJ2-5; CDR3aa: CASTPSGGGTQYF; CDR3nt: TGTGCCAGTACCCCTAGCGGGGGAGGGACCCAGTACTTC
abundance: NA; v_gene: TRBV5-4; d_gene: TRBD1; j_gene: TRBJ1-4; CDR3aa: CASSFPDREGEKLFF; CDR3nt: TGTGCCAGCAGCTTCCCGGACAGGGAAGGAGAAAAACTGTTTTTT
abundance: NA; v_gene: TRBV5-5; d_gene: TRBD1; j_gene: TRBJ2-4; CDR3aa: CASSFSTGGALNIQYF; CDR3nt: TGTGCCAGCAGCTTCTCGACAGGGGGGGCCCTTAACATTCAGTACTTC
abundance: NA; v_gene: TRBV7-8; d_gene: TRBD2; j_gene: TRBJ2-5; CDR3aa: CASSLEVGGYQETQYF; CDR3nt: TGTGCCAGCAGCTTAGAGGTGGGGGGGTACCAAGAGACCCAGTACTTC
abundance: NA; v_gene: TRBV29-1; d_gene: TRBD2; j_gene: TRBJ2-1; CDR3aa: CSVVAAGGKGGYNEQFF; CDR3nt: TGCAGCGTTGTCGCGGCGGGGGGAAAGGGAGGGTACAATGAGCAGTTCTTC